The 15 T cell receptor beta chains in this list originate from one sample, sequenced in a study of blood T cell repertoires in COVID-19. Clones were sequenced by immunoSEQ multiplex PCR, and TCRdb holds only the in-frame ones, with some missing. The sample has 200,000 to 250,000 clones; around 87% are singletons. The sequencing sample was made of peripheral blood. Source of these receptors: a woman aged 25 to 39 who had recovered from COVID-19.

J is TRBJ2-3 and V is TRBV3-1 (or the pseudogene TRBV3-2), with D unclear. Trimming took off 1 base at V and 0 bases at J, with 5 bases between the two ends. The CDR3 has 14 amino acids. CDR1 is LGHDT, CDR2 YNNKEL, per germline (reference sequence). CDR3 region: CASSQVFSTDTQYF. The CDR3 coding sequence is TGTGCCAGCAGCCAAGTATTTAGCACAGATACGCAGTATTTT.

The chain joins TRBV6-2 or TRBV6-3 to TRBJ2-3; 11 bases agree with TRBD2. Losses at the gene ends were 6 bases for V and 4 bases for J; bases not matched to a gene: 6. This CDR3 is 15 amino acids long. Per the germline V gene, CDR1 is MNHEY and CDR2 is SVGEGT. The CDR3 DNA is TGTGCCAGCAGCTATAGCGGGGGGGCTTCAGATACGCAGTATTTT. It is translated as CASSYSGGASDTQYF.

The chain recombines TRBV9 with TRBJ2-3, with 11 bases identical to TRBD2. CDR1 and CDR2 (germline): SGDLS, YYNGEE. V shed 3 bases, J shed 5 bases, and the junction held 5 bases outside the gene matches. The length of the CDR3 is 15 residues. The CDR3 protein is CASSASGGYVDTQYF. CDR3 nucleotides: TGTGCCAGCAGCGCTAGCGGGGGGTATGTAGATACGCAGTATTTT.

This clone was found once. The CDR3, as DNA: TGCGCCAGCAGCTCAGCGAGCACAGATACGCAGTATTTT. This codes for CASSSASTDTQYF. The chain couples TRBV5-1 to TRBJ2-3; D is ambiguous. The germline V gene encodes CDR1 SGHRS and CDR2 YFSETQ. Deletions cut 3 bases from V and 0 bases from J, with 5 bases between. The CDR3 has 13 residues.

This clone was seen once. V usage is TRBV6-2 or TRBV6-3 and J usage is TRBJ1-5, with TRBD1 as a possible D gene (5 bases). The V gene's germline CDR1 is MNHEY and CDR2 SVGEGT. CDR3 length: 14 amino acids. V was shortened by 3 bases and J by 4 bases, with 10 bases between the two germline ends. The CDR3 loop is CASSYAGRNQPQHF. Written as DNA, the CDR3 is TGTGCCAGCAGTTATGCAGGGAGGAATCAGCCCCAGCATTTT.

The chain employs TRBV19 and TRBJ2-3; 16 nucleotides align to TRBD2. Germline assignment: CDR1 LNHDA and CDR2 SQIVND (reference sequence). V dropped 6 bases and J dropped 6; count of bases not matched to a gene: 9. The CDR3 has 17 amino acids. The CDR3 nucleotides read TGTGCCAGTAGCTCCGGGACTAGCGGGGGGGCCTCCGATACGCAGTATTTT. It yields the protein CASSSGTSGGASDTQYF.

This chain joins TRBV9 and TRBJ2-5; TRBD1 matches 7 bases. With V trimmed by 3 bases and J by 1 base, 6 bases remained unmatched. CDR1 is SGDLS and CDR2 is YYNGEE in the germline V gene. The CDR3 consists of 15 residues. The DNA for the CDR3 is TGTGCCAGCAGCGCGGTGGGACAGACCCAAGAGACCCAGTACTTC. It is translated as CASSAVGQTQETQYF.

The table lists this clone with a count of one. The chain couples TRBV3-1 (or the pseudogene TRBV3-2) to TRBJ2-7, with D perhaps TRBD2 (5 bases). Germline loops: CDR1 LGHDT, CDR2 YNNKEL (reference sequence). CDR3 length: 12 residues. V lost 3 bases and J 4 bases, leaving 7 bases between the germline ends. CDR3 bases: TGTGCCAGCAGCCAGGGAGTTTACGAGCAGTACTTC. Translated: CASSQGVYEQYF.

This clone was seen a few times. V gene TRBV29-1 combines with J gene TRBJ2-7, with a tentative D call TRBD1 (7 bases). The CDR3 runs to 13 residues. Trimming left V 5 bases short and J 0 bases short, with 11 bases between. Germline V gene data show CDR1 as SQVTM and CDR2 as ANQGSEA. Here the CDR3 reads CSVLRGVSYEQYF. The CDR3 nucleotides read TGCAGCGTTCTCAGGGGGGTCTCCTACGAGCAGTACTTC.

This sequence joins TRBV16 and TRBJ1-2; possible D gene TRBD1, 6 bases. The CDR3 covers 18 residues. The V gene lost 2 bases and the J gene lost 4 bases, with 23 bases spanning the gap. Germline values: CDR1 KGHSY, CDR2 FQNENV. CDR3 sequence (DNA): TGTGCCAGCAGCCAACTGTCCCTTCGGGACATCACTTTCTATGGCTACACCTTC. Encoded protein: CASSQLSLRDITFYGYTF.

The chain employs TRBV2 and TRBJ2-2; 9 bases line up with TRBD2. Per germline, CDR1 SNHLY and CDR2 FYNNEI. The CDR3 extends over 13 amino acids. The J segment lost 4 bases and the V segment lost 11 bases, leaving 5 bases of the junction unmatched. The DNA for the CDR3 is TGTGCCTCAAGCGGGGGGTTCACCGGGGAGCTGTTTTTT. It translates to CASSGGFTGELFF.

The chain joins TRBV9 to TRBJ1-6; no definite D call. Germline CDR1 and CDR2: SGDLS and YYNGEE. V lost 4 bases to trimming and J lost 0 bases, with 17 bases between them. CDR3 length equals 18 residues. The CDR3 DNA is TGTGCCAGCAGCCCCTCGGTGGGCGAAAGCTCCTATAATTCACCCCTCCACTTT. Its protein is CASSPSVGESSYNSPLHF. Full variable domain (rest looked up from reference TRBV9 and TRBJ1-6): DSGVTQTPKHLITATGQRVTLRCSPRSGDLSVYWYQQSLDQGLQFLIQYYNGEERAKGNILERFSAQQFPDLHSELNLSSLELGDSALYFCASSPSVGESSYNSPLHFGNGTRLTVT.

The genes are TRBV7-6 and TRBJ2-5; TRBD2 aligns across 11 bases. The V gene's germline CDR1 is SGHVS and CDR2 FNYEAQ. J lost 5 bases, V lost 0 bases, and 8 bases had no gene match. CDR3 length: 17 residues. Written as DNA, the CDR3 is TGTGCCAGCAGCTTAGCTGTGGCTAGCGGGGGGCAGGAGACCCAGTACTTC. This gives the protein CASSLAVASGGQETQYF.

V and J are TRBV19 and TRBJ2-1, with TRBD2 matching over 11 bases. Trimming removed 5 bases from V and 4 bases from J; junction bases left unmatched: 10. This CDR3 spans 17 amino acids. Germline CDR1 LNHDA, CDR2 SQIVND (reference sequence). CDR3 loop: CASSSGLAGTIYNEQFF. In DNA form, the CDR3 reads TGTGCCAGTAGTTCCGGACTAGCGGGTACCATATACAATGAGCAGTTCTTC.

The chain links TRBV30 to TRBJ2-1; 7 positions agree with TRBD1. CDR1 is GTSNPN, CDR2 SVGIG, per germline (reference sequence). This CDR3 spans 16 amino acids. J was trimmed by 7 bases and V by 1 base; bases with no gene match: 13. The chain's CDR3 is CAWSEHRTYRGNEQFF. The CDR3 nucleotides are TGTGCCTGGAGTGAACACAGGACCTACAGGGGTAATGAGCAGTTCTTC.